This T cell receptor beta chain emerged from a study of shared clonotypes between healthy human individuals (TCRdb year 2020). Broadly, across the study: The cohort included three men and a couple of women between 18 and 49 years of age. The study deeply sequenced blood TCR repertoires of several healthy adults to estimate repertoire size and the extent of clonotype sharing between individuals. Libraries were prepared and TCR repertoires were sequenced by different laboratories using diverse techniques, in order to increase sequencing depth and limit assay-specific biases. Each donor's leukapheresis produced roughly between roughly 0.85 and 10 billion PBMCs. Summary of the overall study and its limitations: Sampling was restricted to blood, and TCR repertoires in tissues likely differ from the TCR repertoires found in blood. The genetic and exposure-history diversity represented was limited by the small number of donors. Pairwise subsampling led to the expectation that sequencing depth would affect the degree of clonotype sharing among donors.

Using the deep immunoSEQ assay, multiplex PCR amplified TCR CDR3 regions from genomic DNA. Extracted genomic DNA from each cell subset was distributed evenly across all wells of several immunoSEQ 96-well plates, and each plate was treated as a replicate. Each replicate PCR for unsorted PBMC received about 0.3 ug genomic DNA, equal to approximately 30,000 T cell genomes. Ten immunoSEQ deep assay plates were used to sequence unsorted PBMC genomic DNA. Purified libraries were measured with a Qubit 3.0 fluorometer, size-checked on a Bioanalyzer 2100, and measured again with the KAPA Library Quantification kit. Every immunoSEQ 96-well plate was sequenced on a dedicated single-read 150-cycle Illumina NextSeq 550 flow cell. On the authors' methods: Because the immunoSEQ output included only junctional sequences and no quality scores, the filtering could not be the same as the filtering used for full-length reads. To assign V/J genes and CDR3, sequences were annotated against IMGT germline references using PyIR, a Python wrapper for IgBLAST v1.9. Reads were removed for weak V/J assignments (E-value above 1e-6), missing CDR3, stop codons, out-of-frame junctions, or ambiguous translated residues. V3J clonotypes were defined as sequences sharing an identical inferred V gene, J gene, and CDR3 amino acid sequence. Percentage overlap between repertoires was computed as shared unique clonotypes divided by the size of the smaller repertoire. Repertoire richness was assessed with RTK rarefaction, the Chao1 estimator, and Recon v2.1 estimates of unobserved clonotypes. In its TCRdb copy, this immuneACCESS table keeps in-frame sequences only and misses some clones. Where compared with another copy, unresolved V genes explain less than half of these, and the others have no known cause. D and trimming come from the DNA, and the V and J calls and clone size come from that table. The sample table holds approximately 480,000 clones, of which about 80% were seen once. Clones ranked in the top ten supply approximately 13% of the sample.

Comment on this clone: This receptor's antigen is unknown. Base qualities are not provided; no much larger clone lies one nucleotide away.

Healthy HIV-negative adults with no recently reported acute infections or vaccinations were included as donors. All donors were Caucasian adults living in Nashville, Tennessee, USA. For unsorted samples, 100 million or so PBMCs were counted, and genomic DNA was extracted using the QIAamp DNA Blood Mini kit. After blood collection by leukapheresis, PBMCs were isolated using Ficoll-Histopaque density gradient centrifugation and then cryopreserved in the vapor phase of liquid nitrogen. Material: PBMCs. The receptor was isolated from a woman aged 35 to 49 in good health. Some clones in this sample may be carry-over from other donors' samples.

In nucleotide form, the sequence is TGTGCCAGCAGTTACCGTTACGGGCGGGAGGGCCGCAATGAGCAGTTCTTC. Protein translation: CASSYRYGREGRNEQFF. The receptor chain draws on TRBV28 and TRBJ2-1, with 9 bases in between that match TRBD2. Trimmed from V: 4 bases; trimmed from J: 6 bases; junction bases lacking a gene match: 13. For CDR1 and CDR2, the germline V gene lists MDHEN and SYDVKM. Spanning cysteine to phenylalanine, the CDR3 consists of 17 amino acids. The sequence is cut down to CDR3 DNA, 51 bases in frame from base 1.